This TCR beta chain was documented in a study of PD-L1 blockade in urothelial cancer. For the study at large: Analyses used blood from 3 weeks (second dose) and 6 weeks after treatment start. Researchers found blood samples held a median of approximately 150,000 T cells.

The CDR3 spans 13 residues. Trimming at V came to 8 bases and at J to 5 bases, leaving 6 bases not matched to a gene. From germline, CDR1 is LNHDA and CDR2 SQIVND (reference sequence). Noted time point: pretreatment peripheral blood. Patients in the study were battling locally advanced or metastatic urothelial carcinoma. Profiled with immunoSEQ multiplex PCR; TCRdb holds only in-frame clones, not every one. The data show under 70,000 clones, 80% to 90% seen once. Specimen: PBMCs, collected around atezolizumab (anti-PD-L1) treatment. The source of this sequence is a man between 65 and 79 years old with urothelial cancer. The chain is built from TRBV19 and TRBJ1-2; 9 nucleotides align to TRBD1. This CDR3 reads CASEQGALYGYTF. The DNA for the CDR3 is TGTGCCAGTGAACAGGGGGCATTATATGGCTACACCTTC.